These T cell receptor beta chains were read from a single sample in a study of identical twins. One entry per CDR3 protein, called by TCRdb with MiXCR from the 5' RACE reads. The repertoire holds some 270,000 distinct CDR3 sequences, with about 8.3% as singletons. These data were likewise used in another study, on yellow fever vaccine responses in identical twins.

Sequencing was done on a sample of CD8+ T cells sorted from blood. The source is a woman aged 18-29 years in good health. The CDR3 runs from the conserved cysteine through the conserved F or W. The D gene is left open where the match is weak. The size of a clone is reported for some rows only, either as once, few or many, or as a class for expanded clones.

TRBJ2-7,TRBV27,-,-,CASSLLGVVGEQYF,TGTGCCAGCAGTTTATTGGGGGTAGTTGGCGAGCAGTACTTC
TRBJ2-2,TRBV7-9,-,-,CASSSRERMNTGELFF,TGTGCCAGCAGCTCAAGGGAGCGGATGAACACCGGGGAGCTGTTTTTT
TRBJ2-4,TRBV20-1,-,-,CSAREGRRLAKNIQYF,TGCAGTGCTAGAGAGGGGAGGAGATTAGCCAAAAACATTCAGTACTTC
TRBJ2-3,TRBV5-1,-,-,CASSSSDSRTDTQYF,TGCGCCAGCAGCTCTTCGGACAGCCGCACAGATACGCAGTATTTT
TRBJ2-7,TRBV7-6,few,-,CASSPDRGLPSGSHEQYF,TGTGCCAGCAGCCCAGACAGGGGGCTGCCTAGCGGGAGCCACGAGCAGTACTTC
TRBJ1-3,TRBV28,few,-,CASEGLSGNTIYF,TGTGCCAGCGAGGGACTCTCTGGAAACACCATATATTTT
TRBJ2-1,TRBV7-9,few,-,CASSPDGGPSYNEQFF,TGTGCCAGCAGCCCCGACGGGGGGCCCTCCTACAATGAGCAGTTCTTC
TRBJ2-3,TRBV12-3/TRBV12-4,few,TRBD2,CASKPRGLALNTQYF,TGTGCCAGCAAGCCGCGAGGACTAGCTCTCAATACGCAGTATTTT
TRBJ2-1,TRBV5-6,many,TRBD2,CASSPGTNYNEQFF,TGTGCCAGCAGCCCCGGGACTAACTACAATGAGCAGTTCTTC
TRBJ2-7,TRBV21-1,-,-,CASSKVREAYEQYF,TGTGCCAGCAGCAAAGTGAGGGAAGCCTACGAGCAGTACTTC
TRBJ2-2,TRBV7-9,-,TRBD2,CAIEGAGVTGELFF,TGTGCCATCGAGGGAGCGGGGGTAACCGGGGAGCTGTTTTTT
TRBJ2-1,TRBV11-2,-,TRBD2,CASSLEEASGRLVDEQFF,TGTGCCAGCAGCTTAGAAGAGGCTAGCGGGAGGTTAGTGGATGAGCAGTTCTTC
TRBJ2-7,TRBV27,-,-,CASSSSVGLSYEQYF,TGTGCCAGCAGTTCCTCGGTCGGCCTTTCCTACGAGCAGTACTTC
TRBJ2-1,TRBV27,few,-,CASSLRLGYNEQFF,TGTGCCAGCAGTTTAAGGTTGGGGTACAATGAGCAGTTCTTC
TRBJ2-7,TRBV25-1,many,-,CASSEFGAPSEQYF,TGTGCCAGCAGTGAATTCGGGGCCCCAAGCGAGCAGTACTTC
TRBJ2-7,TRBV7-9,many,-,CASSLEDRYEQYF,TGTGCCAGCAGCTTGGAGGACAGATACGAGCAGTACTTC
TRBJ2-5,TRBV6-2/TRBV6-3,few,-,CASSYSIYHLGTFRETQYF,TGTGCCAGCAGTTACTCAATTTACCATCTCGGGACTTTCCGAGAGACCCAGTACTTC
TRBJ2-1,TRBV14,many,-,CASSLASAPKDEQFF,TGTGCCAGCAGCCTAGCGTCGGCTCCGAAGGATGAGCAGTTCTTC
TRBJ2-5,TRBV6-5,many,-,CASTEGETQYF,TGTGCCAGCACGGAGGGTGAGACCCAGTACTTC
TRBJ2-1,TRBV9,-,-,CASSVELTPYEQFF,TGTGCCAGCAGCGTAGAGCTAACCCCCTATGAGCAGTTCTTC
TRBJ2-2,TRBV11-2,-,-,CASSIPQWVDNTGELFF,TGTGCCAGCAGCATCCCCCAGTGGGTAGACAACACCGGGGAGCTGTTTTTT
TRBJ2-2,TRBV4-3,few,TRBD2,CASSPAGGATSGANTGELFF,TGCGCCAGCAGCCCGGCAGGGGGCGCGACTAGCGGGGCGAACACCGGGGAGCTGTTTTTT
TRBJ2-7,TRBV3-1,many,TRBD1,CASSQDEGAPYEQYF,TGTGCCAGCAGCCAAGACGAGGGGGCCCCCTACGAGCAGTACTTC
TRBJ2-7,TRBV27,-,TRBD1,CASSLWGTDLTYEQYF,TGTGCCAGCAGTTTATGGGGGACAGACCTTACCTACGAGCAGTACTTC
TRBJ2-3,TRBV6-2/TRBV6-3,few,-,CASGPPADTQYF,TGTGCCAGCGGGCCGCCCGCAGATACGCAGTATTTT
TRBJ2-7,TRBV11-2,few,-,CASSQRRDFYEQYF,TGTGCCAGCAGCCAACGGCGGGACTTCTACGAGCAGTACTTC
TRBJ2-3,TRBV6-1,few,TRBD1,CASSGTGGYSSTDTQYF,TGTGCCAGCAGTGGGACAGGTGGTTACTCTAGCACAGATACGCAGTATTTT
TRBJ2-7,TRBV6-5,-,-,CASGPGVEQYF,TGTGCCAGCGGCCCGGGGGTCGAGCAGTACTTC
TRBJ2-3,TRBV9,-,-,CASSAHDREGEDTQYF,TGTGCCAGCAGCGCACACGACAGGGAGGGTGAAGATACGCAGTATTTT
TRBJ2-7,TRBV4-3,many,-,CASSQVPGVEQYF,TGCGCCAGCAGCCAAGTTCCTGGGGTCGAGCAGTACTTC
TRBJ2-7,TRBV2,many,-,CAVQSGRDEQYF,TGTGCCGTACAGTCGGGGCGTGACGAGCAGTACTTC
TRBJ2-1,TRBV7-9,many,TRBD2,CASSSKAGGPRDEQFF,TGTGCCAGCAGCTCTAAAGCGGGAGGGCCTAGGGATGAGCAGTTCTTC
TRBJ2-2,TRBV5-1,many,-,CASSLEWGPGELFF,TGCGCCAGCAGCTTGGAATGGGGGCCCGGGGAGCTGTTTTTT
TRBJ2-1,TRBV28,few,-,CASGYRLYNEQFF,TGTGCCAGCGGCTATAGATTGTACAATGAGCAGTTCTTC
TRBJ2-5,TRBV6-2/TRBV6-3,-,-,CATVGLQETQYF,TGTGCCACGGTAGGACTTCAAGAGACCCAGTACTTC
TRBJ1-1,TRBV20-1,-,-,CSAALDNHNTEAFF,TGCAGTGCTGCCTTGGACAACCACAACACTGAAGCTTTCTTT
TRBJ2-3,TRBV7-9,many,-,CASSRDTQYF,TGTGCCAGCAGCCGGGATACGCAGTATTTT
TRBJ2-5,TRBV7-8,-,-,CASSLAGQGPLETQYF,TGTGCCAGCAGCTTAGCTGGCCAGGGACCCTTGGAGACCCAGTACTTC
TRBJ2-7,TRBV21-1,-,-,CASSKGGTGTYEQYF,TGTGCCAGCAGCAAAGGGGGGACGGGAACCTACGAGCAGTACTTC
TRBJ1-5,TRBV19,few,TRBD1,CASSTPQGADQPQHF,TGTGCCAGTAGTACACCTCAGGGGGCCGATCAGCCCCAGCATTTT
TRBJ2-3,TRBV2,-,-,CASKQGYNTDTQYF,TGTGCCAGCAAACAGGGTTACAACACAGATACGCAGTATTTT
TRBJ1-1,TRBV9,-,-,CASSAQSGAGNTEAFF,TGTGCCAGCAGCGCCCAATCAGGGGCGGGGAACACTGAAGCTTTCTTT
TRBJ1-5,TRBV4-2,many,-,CASSQGEGQPQHF,TGTGCCAGCAGCCAAGGAGAAGGCCAGCCCCAGCATTTT
TRBJ2-7,TRBV10-2,few,-,CASLEGEAYEQYF,TGCGCCAGCCTGGAAGGGGAAGCCTACGAGCAGTACTTC
TRBJ2-5,TRBV5-1,few,TRBD2,CASSLAPLAGGQYF,TGCGCCAGCAGCTTGGCCCCACTAGCGGGGGGACAGTACTTC
TRBJ2-7,TRBV25-1,few,-,CASSDPSRGLEQYF,TGTGCCAGCAGTGATCCCTCCCGGGGCCTCGAGCAGTACTTC
TRBJ1-2,TRBV29-1,many,-,CSVEGRESYTF,TGCAGCGTTGAAGGCAGGGAGAGCTACACCTTC
TRBJ2-1,TRBV7-9,few,TRBD2,CASSSTSSNEQFF,TGTGCCAGCAGCTCGACTAGCAGCAATGAGCAGTTCTTC
TRBJ1-4,TRBV12-3/TRBV12-4,-,TRBD1,CASAFGTANEKLFF,TGTGCCAGCGCCTTCGGGACAGCTAATGAAAAACTGTTTTTT
TRBJ2-4,TRBV21-1,few,-,CASSKDGGNRIAKNIQYF,TGTGCCAGCAGCAAAGACGGTGGGAATCGGATAGCCAAAAACATTCAGTACTTC
TRBJ2-3,TRBV12-3/TRBV12-4,many,-,CASSLGPTGDTQYF,TGTGCCAGCAGTTTAGGCCCCACGGGAGATACGCAGTATTTT
TRBJ2-3,TRBV7-6,-,TRBD2,CASSLDLAGGGDTQYF,TGTGCCAGCAGCTTAGATTTAGCGGGGGGAGGAGATACGCAGTATTTT
TRBJ2-7,TRBV20-1,-,-,CSARDQAGYSYEQYF,TGCAGTGCTAGAGATCAGGCGGGATATTCCTACGAGCAGTACTTC
TRBJ2-1,TRBV6-2/TRBV6-3,many,TRBD1,CASSGTERPDEQFF,TGTGCCAGCAGTGGGACAGAGAGACCCGATGAGCAGTTCTTC
TRBJ2-7,TRBV7-8,few,-,CASSLVERHQSYEQYF,TGTGCCAGCAGCTTAGTCGAAAGACACCAATCCTACGAGCAGTACTTC